These 30 T cell receptor beta chains share one sample of origin, sequenced in a study of Ad26.COV2.S vaccination and SARS-CoV-2 variants. This sample's treatment: over 15 received Ad26.COV2.S at low or high dose, single or two shots; about 5 received placebo; per-sample allocation not given. Day 63 following the first vaccine or placebo injection was when the samples were taken. Libraries were prepared by immunoSEQ multiplex PCR; TCRdb keeps only in-frame clonotypes and omits some of them. The table lists about 350,000 clones, roughly 89% of them singletons. The material was peripheral blood, obtained in a trial of Ad26.COV2.S vaccine versus placebo. The receptor source for this set is a person aged 18-60 years who received the Ad26.COV2.S COVID-19 vaccine or a placebo.

The chain combines TRBV6-5 with TRBJ1-1; D is unclear. Germline-derived CDR1 and CDR2 are MNHEY and SVGAGI. The CDR3 is made up of 16 amino acids. V was cut by 2 bases and J by 0 bases, with 13 bases left in between. DNA for the CDR3: TGTGCCAGCAGTTACGGGCAGCCGTTTATGAACACTGAAGCTTTCTTT. It codes for CASSYGQPFMNTEAFF.

The chain links TRBV7-9 to TRBJ1-1; 7 bases align to TRBD1. The CDR3 is made up of 15 amino acids. V lost 8 bases, J lost 0 bases, and 9 bases stayed unmatched. Germline lookup yields CDR1 SEHNR and CDR2 FQNEAQ (reference sequence). The DNA of the CDR3 is TGTGCCAGCCTTCCCCCGACAGGGCTGAACACTGAAGCTTTCTTT. Protein product: CASLPPTGLNTEAFF.

V usage is TRBV18 and J usage is TRBJ2-1; 7 bases line up with TRBD2. This CDR3 has 15 residues. Losses at the gene ends were 3 bases for V and 4 bases for J; bases not matched to a gene: 6. The germline V gene has CDR1 KGHSH and CDR2 LQKENI. CDR3 sequence: CASSPAGVSYNEQFF. The CDR3 DNA reads TGTGCCAGCTCACCGGCGGGGGTTTCTTACAATGAGCAGTTCTTC.

V is TRBV12-1 and J is TRBJ2-3; the DNA was not used to check the table's D call, TRBD2. TRBV12-1 is deemed a pseudogene. The CDR3 loop spans 17 amino acids. The CDR3 is CASSFGLAGGSTDTQYF. The CDR3 region has the DNA TGTGCCAGCAGCTTTGGCCTAGCGGGAGGGAGCACAGATACGCAGTATTTT.

CDR3 in DNA: TGTGCCAGCAGCTTAGTAACTAGCGGGAGATCGCAGTATTTT. This sequence encodes CASSLVTSGRSQYF. V gene TRBV11-2 combines with J gene TRBJ2-3; 11 bases agree with TRBD2. The CDR3 is 14 residues long. The germline V gene has CDR1 SGHAT and CDR2 FQNNGV. Trimming took 1 base from V and 10 from J; bases not matched to a gene: 4.

To note about this clone: The sample contains more than one DNA sequence encoding this CDR3. The genes are TRBV28 and TRBJ2-7; 10 bases align to TRBD1. V shed 6 bases, J shed 0 bases, and the junction held 2 bases outside the gene matches. The CDR3 is 14 amino acids. The germline CDR1 and CDR2 sequences are MDHEN and SYDVKM. This chain's CDR3 is CASRGTGDSYEQYF. The CDR3 region has the DNA TGTGCCAGCAGGGGGACAGGGGACTCCTACGAGCAGTACTTC.

The rearrangement joins TRBV30 to TRBJ1-5, with D uncertain. The CDR3 extends over 16 amino acids. Germline values: CDR1 GTSNPN, CDR2 SVGIG (reference sequence). Trimming removed 0 bases from V and 0 bases from J, with 12 bases in between. The CDR3 here is CAWSVHGWDSNQPQHF. As DNA, the CDR3 is TGTGCCTGGAGTGTACACGGGTGGGATAGCAATCAGCCCCAGCATTTT.

This chain connects TRBV27 to TRBJ2-1, with TRBD2 matching 10 bases. This CDR3 has 19 residues. J lost 2 bases, V lost 7 bases, and 17 bases had no gene match. Germline CDR1 reads MNHEY; CDR2 reads SMNVEV (reference sequence). CDR3 DNA sequence: TGTGCCAGCACTCCGTCCCCCTGGACTAGCGGAGCCCCCTACAATGAGCAGTTCTTC. Translating gives CASTPSPWTSGAPYNEQFF.

This sequence joins TRBV7-9 and TRBJ1-3, with TRBD1 identical over 12 bases. V lost 6 bases and J lost 3; bases outside the gene matches: 6. From germline, CDR1 is SEHNR and CDR2 FQNEAQ (reference sequence). The CDR3 runs 16 residues. The CDR3 DNA follows: TGTGCCAGCAGGGTGGGACAGGGGGCCGATGGAAACACCATATATTTT. It specifies CASRVGQGADGNTIYF.

The chain combines TRBV19 with TRBJ1-3, with a possible D match to TRBD1 (6 bases). The CDR3 runs 17 residues. Trimming shortened V by 5 bases and J by 3 bases, and 20 bases separated the two germline ends. Germline CDR1 is LNHDA and CDR2 is SQIVND (reference sequence). The DNA for the CDR3 is TGTGCCAGTAGTGGCCTCGACAGGACGTTGCATGGAAACACCATATATTTT. It encodes CASSGLDRTLHGNTIYF.

The chain recombines TRBV4-1 with TRBJ2-5; D call uncertain. V lost 1 base to trimming and J lost 1 base, with 7 bases between them. The V gene's germline CDR1 is MGHRA and CDR2 YSYEKL. There are 14 residues in the CDR3. CDR3 residues: CASSQGAVQETQYF. The CDR3 region has the DNA TGCGCCAGCAGCCAAGGGGCAGTCCAAGAGACCCAGTACTTC.

The chain joins TRBV6-5 to TRBJ2-7; TRBD1 aligns across 7 bases. V dropped 4 bases and J dropped 7; count of bases not matched to a gene: 7. The germline V gene has CDR1 MNHEY and CDR2 SVGAGI. The CDR3 is 13 residues long. CDR3 residues: CASSSTGAREQYF. CDR3 bases: TGTGCCAGCAGTTCTACAGGGGCGCGGGAGCAGTACTTC.

In this sample, this clone turned up once. This sequence joins TRBV18 and TRBJ2-5, with D perhaps matching TRBD2 (6 bases). CDR3 length equals 14 residues. V was shortened by 2 bases and J by 5 bases, with 12 bases between the two germline ends. Per germline, CDR1 KGHSH and CDR2 LQKENI. DNA of the CDR3: TGTGCCAGCTCACCAGTCGCGGCGGGGGAGACCCAGTACTTC. This gives the protein CASSPVAAGETQYF.

The V and J genes are TRBV28 and TRBJ1-2; D gene ambiguous. V gave up 4 bases and J gave up 6 bases, with 9 bases separating them. Germline values: CDR1 MDHEN, CDR2 SYDVKM. The CDR3 loop spans 12 amino acids. CDR3 coding DNA: TGTGCCAGCAGTTCGGGGTCCCATGGCTACACCTTC. Amino acids: CASSSGSHGYTF.

This sequence joins TRBV3-1 (or the pseudogene TRBV3-2) and TRBJ2-7; TRBD1 matches at 8 bases. The germline V gene has CDR1 LGHDT and CDR2 YNNKEL (reference sequence). The CDR3 is 15 residues long. The trim removed 0 bases at V and 4 bases at J, leaving 5 bases unmatched. The CDR3 DNA sequence: TGTGCCAGCAGCCAAGATTTTGGGACAGGTTACGAGCAGTACTTC. Translating gives CASSQDFGTGYEQYF.

The V call is TRBV19, the J call TRBJ1-2; the D is unclear. Between the trimmed V and J ends, which lost 4 bases and 8 bases, there was a span of 23 bases. This CDR3 has 16 amino acids. Germline CDR1 reads LNHDA; CDR2 reads SQIVND (reference sequence). The CDR3 sequence is CASSTWTYQNLKGYTF. The DNA of the CDR3 is TGTGCCAGTAGTACCTGGACGTACCAGAACTTAAAAGGCTACACCTTC.

The CDR3 region has the DNA TGTGCCAGCGGCACAGGGAATTCACCCCTCCACTTT. Its protein is CASGTGNSPLHF. The V and J genes are TRBV2 and TRBJ1-6, with D tentatively TRBD1 (6 bases). There are 12 residues in the CDR3. Per the germline V gene, CDR1 is SNHLY and CDR2 is FYNNEI. Trimming cost V 8 bases and J 7 bases, with 9 bases left between them.

The chain links TRBV11-2 to TRBJ1-5, with D hard to call. Germline V lookup: CDR1 SGHAT, CDR2 FQNNGV. The CDR3 spans 13 residues. Trimming took off 0 bases at V and 5 bases at J, with 5 bases between the two ends. CDR3 residues: CASSLDAHQPQHF. CDR3 sequence (DNA): TGTGCCAGCAGCTTAGACGCCCATCAGCCCCAGCATTTT.

V gene TRBV5-1 combines with J gene TRBJ1-5; D is unresolved. This CDR3 has 15 amino acids. The germline gives CDR1 SGHRS, CDR2 YFSETQ. Between the trimmed V and J ends, which lost 0 bases and 1 base, there was a span of 8 bases. This CDR3 reads CASSLEGESNQPQHF. CDR3 bases: TGCGCCAGCAGCTTGGAAGGCGAGAGCAATCAGCCCCAGCATTTT.

The CDR3 DNA sequence: TGCGCCAGCAGCCAAGATTGGGGAGGGTCCAATGAGCAGTTCTTC. This translates into CASSQDWGGSNEQFF. The rearrangement uses TRBV4-1 and TRBJ2-1; TRBD2 matches 7 bases. The CDR3 has 15 amino acids. After removal of 0 bases from V and 6 bases from J, the junction contained 5 bases not matched to a gene. CDR1 is MGHRA and CDR2 is YSYEKL in the germline V gene.

The chain carries TRBV30 and TRBJ2-1; D gene uncertain. Germline lookup yields CDR1 GTSNPN and CDR2 SVGIG (reference sequence). There are 16 residues in the CDR3. The ends were cut back, 2 bases at V and 0 bases at J, with 14 bases in the middle. The CDR3 protein is CAWSIGTLSSYNEQFF. The CDR3 nucleotides read TGTGCCTGGAGTATCGGCACACTTAGCTCCTACAATGAGCAGTTCTTC.

The gene calls are TRBV5-1 and TRBJ2-7, with TRBD2 matching 8 bases. The CDR3 loop spans 14 amino acids. V lost 3 bases to trimming and J lost 2 bases; unmatched junction nucleotides: 4. CDR1 is SGHRS, CDR2 YFSETQ, per germline. The CDR3 region is CASSSAGGPYEQYF. CDR3 DNA sequence: TGCGCCAGCAGCTCCGCGGGGGGCCCCTACGAGCAGTACTTC. Using reference TRBV5-1 and TRBJ2-7 for the parts outside the CDR3, the full variable domain is KAGVTQTPRYLIKTRGQQVTLSCSPISGHRSVSWYQQTPGQGLQFLFEYFSETQRNKGNFPGRFSGRQFSNSRSEMNVSTLELGDSALYLCASSSAGGPYEQYFGPGTRLTVT.

This chain joins TRBV11-3 and TRBJ2-2; D not resolved. Trimming left V 4 bases short and J 4 bases short, with 10 bases between. Germline V CDR1 and CDR2: SGHNT, YENEEA. The CDR3 is 14 residues long. This CDR3 reads CASSSHHFTGELFF. CDR3 nucleotide sequence: TGTGCCAGCAGCTCCCACCACTTCACCGGGGAGCTGTTTTTT.

This clone was seen once. The chain uses TRBV5-1 and TRBJ1-5, with no clear D. Trimming shortened V by 3 bases and J by 2 bases, and 9 bases separated the two germline ends. The CDR3 is 14 amino acids. CDR1 is SGHRS, CDR2 YFSETQ, per germline. The CDR3 protein is CASSSIPGNQPQHF. The CDR3 DNA sequence: TGCGCCAGCAGCTCTATTCCTGGCAATCAGCCCCAGCATTTT.

The chain carries TRBV6-5 and TRBJ2-7, with D unresolved. Trimming cost V 8 bases and J 7 bases, with 18 bases left between them. The germline V gene encodes CDR1 MNHEY and CDR2 SVGAGI. CDR3 length equals 13 residues. Here the CDR3 reads CASSQGPSREQYF. DNA for the CDR3: TGTGCCAGCTCTCAAGGGCCCTCTCGAGAGCAGTACTTC.

This clone showed up just a few times. This rearrangement joins TRBV7-2 to TRBJ1-6, with D possibly being TRBD1 (6 bases). Germline CDR1 is SGHTA and CDR2 is FQGNSA. The CDR3 covers 13 residues. Trimming pared 4 bases from V and 19 bases from J, leaving 20 bases between. CDR3 sequence reads: CASSSGTGTLRHF. CDR3 in DNA: TGTGCCAGCAGCTCCGGTACAGGGACGCTCCGACACTTT.

The chain couples TRBV14 to TRBJ2-7; 8 positions agree with TRBD1. CDR3 length: 15 amino acids. Germline V gene data show CDR1 as SGHDN and CDR2 as FVKESK. Trimming cost V 3 bases and J 3 bases; bases outside gene matches: 7. In DNA, the CDR3 is TGTGCCAGCAGCCATATGACAGGGGCGTACTACGAGCAGTACTTC. It codes for CASSHMTGAYYEQYF. The full variable domain, rest sourced from reference TRBV14 and TRBJ2-7, is EAGVTQFPSHSVIEKGQTVTLRCDPISGHDNLYWYRRVMGKEIKFLLHFVKESKQDESGMPNNRFLAERTGGTYSTLKVQPAELEDSGVYFCASSHMTGAYYEQYFGPGTRLTVT.

This CDR3 reads CASSLEGAGGGQPQHF. The DNA of the CDR3 is TGTGCCAGCAGTTTAGAAGGCGCAGGGGGCGGGCAGCCCCAGCATTTT. The gene calls are TRBV27 and TRBJ1-5; 8 bases line up with TRBD1. V shed 2 bases, J shed 7 bases, and the junction held 10 bases outside the gene matches. The CDR3 totals 16 residues. Germline V gene sequence: CDR1 MNHEY, CDR2 SMNVEV (reference sequence).

This clone was detected only once. The chain has TRBV7-8 and TRBJ2-5; the D is unclear. The CDR3 totals 12 residues. The germline V gene encodes CDR1 SGHVS and CDR2 FQNEAQ. The V gene lost 5 bases and the J gene lost 0 bases, with 4 bases spanning the gap. CDR3: CASSLYQETQYF. The CDR3 DNA is TGTGCCAGCAGCCTGTACCAAGAGACCCAGTACTTC.

A remark on this clone: The sample holds other DNA sequences that translate to the same CDR3. This chain connects TRBV3-1 (or the pseudogene TRBV3-2) to TRBJ2-7; 7 bases are a match to TRBD2. This CDR3 has 14 amino acids. CDR1 and CDR2 from the germline V gene are LGHDT and YNNKEL (reference sequence). The V and J ends lost 4 bases and 1 base, in that order; junction bases with no gene match: 4. CDR3 region: CASSRGGGSYEQYF. As DNA, the CDR3 is TGTGCCAGCAGCCGCGGCGGGGGATCCTACGAGCAGTACTTC.